The present TCR beta chain was sequenced within a study of control samples from healthy donors and cancer patients (dated by TCRdb to 2018 to 2020). Reading from cysteine to phenylalanine, the CDR3 counts 16 amino acids. Only the CDR3 part of the read is kept: 48 bases, read in frame from the first base. CDR1 and CDR2 are drawn from the germline V gene: ENHRY, SYGVKD. V and J are truncated by 3 bases and 5 bases respectively, leaving an intervening sequence of 19 bases. For this clone: It lacks a known antigen. No base-level quality is on record; no much larger clone is a single base apart.

The library was prepared using the immunoSEQ multiplex PCR assay. This immuneACCESS table, as held by TCRdb, lists in-frame sequences with V and J called but not all clones. Of the missing ones, under half trace to an unresolved V gene in checked studies; the others have no known cause. The sample table contains around 14,000 clones; only one count was recorded for 70% to 80% of them. The ten biggest clones cover over 15% of the sample. The specimen sequenced was formalin-fixed, paraffin-embedded tissue. The chain joins TRBV10-3 to TRBJ1-2; tentative D gene TRBD1, with 5 bases matching. The clonotype originates from a female donor with lung cancer. CDR3 loop: CAISEPQGGLGYGYTF. The nucleotides read TGTGCCATCAGTGAACCCCAGGGTGGTCTGGGATATGGCTACACCTTC.